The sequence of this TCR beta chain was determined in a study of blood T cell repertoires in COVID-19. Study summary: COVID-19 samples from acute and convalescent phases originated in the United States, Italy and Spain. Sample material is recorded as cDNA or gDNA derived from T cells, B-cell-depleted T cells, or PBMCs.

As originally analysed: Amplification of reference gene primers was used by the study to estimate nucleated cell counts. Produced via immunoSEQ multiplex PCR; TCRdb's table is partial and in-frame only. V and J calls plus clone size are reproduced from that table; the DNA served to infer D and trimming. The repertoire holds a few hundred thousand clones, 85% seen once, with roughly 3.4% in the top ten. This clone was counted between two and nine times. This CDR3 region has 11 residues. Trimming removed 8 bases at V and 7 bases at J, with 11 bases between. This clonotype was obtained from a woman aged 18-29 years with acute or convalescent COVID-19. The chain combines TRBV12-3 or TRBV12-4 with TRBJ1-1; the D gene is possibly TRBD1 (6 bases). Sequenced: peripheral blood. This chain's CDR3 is CASGRGDEAFF. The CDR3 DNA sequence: TGTGCCAGCGGGAGGGGGGATGAAGCTTTCTTT.